What follows describes a single T cell receptor beta chain. Its specificity is not known. Clones were read by immunoSEQ multiplex PCR, and TCRdb kept only the in-frame ones, dropping some. The sample has around 130,000 clones, roughly 88% seen once. These data originate in a study of T cell responses to AZD1222 COVID-19 vaccine. General study points: It was only after the peak T cell response that any repertoires were sampled. Nearly half of spike-specific TCRs reportedly go after variant regions that carry no mutations.

Germline CDR1 is ENHRY and CDR2 is SYGVKD. The ends lost 5 bases at V and 5 bases at J; junction bases unmatched: 8. The CDR3 length is 15 residues. The source was peripheral blood, collected on day 0 of AZD1222 vaccination. The sequence was obtained from an adult in good health. V is TRBV10-3 and J is TRBJ2-7; 11 nucleotides align to TRBD2. The CDR3 here is CAISPRLAGSNEQYF. CDR3 bases: TGTGCCATCAGTCCTAGACTAGCGGGGTCTAACGAGCAGTACTTC.